This TCR beta chain was captured by sequencing in a study of regulatory T cells in long-lasting Graves disease. Study-wide findings and caveats: Among persistent patients, a larger number of public clonotypes were shared (around 2,700) than among newly diagnosed patients (about 970). Examination was confined to peripheral blood, excluding thyroid tissue.

Time point here: newly diagnosed GD, antithyroid drugs for less than 3 months. PBMCs provided the RNA from which the TCR library was made. Germline loops: CDR1 SGDLS, CDR2 YYNGEE. V lost 1 base and J lost 5; bases outside the gene matches: 7. The CDR3 runs 15 residues. This clonotype was seen a few times. Its cognate antigen is unknown. Combining iRepertoire HTBI primers with Arm-PCR of CDR3 regions, the authors built TCR beta libraries. From the multiplex PCR reads, TCRdb called clonotypes with MiXCR, one entry per CDR3 protein. The data show 580,000 or so distinct CDR3 sequences, 16% seen once. This sample also appeared in a second study, on T cells in Graves' hyperthyroidism and ophthalmopathy. Per that paper: Patients were excluded because of uncontrolled infection, other autoimmune disease, pregnancy or lactation.

The clonotype comes from a man aged 18 to 35 with Graves disease. The J gene is TRBJ1-1, the V gene TRBV9, with TRBD1 identical over 8 bases. This material consisted of peripheral blood mononuclear cells (PBMCs), taken at new diagnosis, from a patient treated with antithyroid drugs. The CDR3 nucleotides read TGTGCCAGCAGCGTATCGTACAGGGGGGGGACTGAAGCTTTCTTT. Translated: CASSVSYRGGTEAFF.